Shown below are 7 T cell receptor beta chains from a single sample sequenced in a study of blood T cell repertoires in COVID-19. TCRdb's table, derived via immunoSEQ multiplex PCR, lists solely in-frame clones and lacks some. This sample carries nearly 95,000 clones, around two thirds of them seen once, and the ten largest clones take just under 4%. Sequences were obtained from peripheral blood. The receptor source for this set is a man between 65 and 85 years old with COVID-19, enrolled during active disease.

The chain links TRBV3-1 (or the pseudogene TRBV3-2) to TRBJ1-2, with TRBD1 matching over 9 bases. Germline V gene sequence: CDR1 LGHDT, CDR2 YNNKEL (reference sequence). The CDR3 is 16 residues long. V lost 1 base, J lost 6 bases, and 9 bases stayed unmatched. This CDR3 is CASSQGGGQGRNGYTF. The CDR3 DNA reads TGTGCCAGCAGCCAAGGAGGGGGACAGGGTAGGAATGGCTACACCTTC.

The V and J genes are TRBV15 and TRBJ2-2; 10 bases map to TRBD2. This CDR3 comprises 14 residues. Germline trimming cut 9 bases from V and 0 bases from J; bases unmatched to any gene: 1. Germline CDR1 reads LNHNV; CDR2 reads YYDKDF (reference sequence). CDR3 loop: CATSGRPNTGELFF. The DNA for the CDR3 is TGTGCCACTAGCGGGAGGCCGAACACCGGGGAGCTGTTTTTT.

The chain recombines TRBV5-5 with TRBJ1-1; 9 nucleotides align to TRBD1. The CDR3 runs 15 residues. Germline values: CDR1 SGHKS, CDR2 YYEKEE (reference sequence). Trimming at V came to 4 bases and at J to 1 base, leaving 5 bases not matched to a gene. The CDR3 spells CASSPGTGTNTEAFF. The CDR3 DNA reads TGTGCCAGCAGCCCCGGGACAGGGACGAACACTGAAGCTTTCTTT.

The CDR3 region is CASSTWGVTEQYF. CDR3 DNA: TGTGCCAGCAGTACCTGGGGGGTTACCGAGCAGTACTTC. The chain combines TRBV6-2 or TRBV6-3 with TRBJ2-7, with D tentatively TRBD2 (6 bases). CDR1 is MNHEY, CDR2 SVGEGT, per germline. This CDR3 region has 13 residues. The V end was cut by 5 bases, the J end by 6 bases, with 14 bases between.

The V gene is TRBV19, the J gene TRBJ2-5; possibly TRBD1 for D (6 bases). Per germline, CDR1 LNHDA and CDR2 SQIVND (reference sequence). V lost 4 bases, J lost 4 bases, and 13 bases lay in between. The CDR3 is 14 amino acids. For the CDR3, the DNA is TGTGCCAGTAGTACACGGCAGGGGTTAGAGACCCAGTACTTC. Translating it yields CASSTRQGLETQYF. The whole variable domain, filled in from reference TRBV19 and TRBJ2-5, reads DGGITQSPKYLFRKEGQNVTLSCEQNLNHDAMYWYRQDPGQGLRLIYYSQIVNDFQKGDIAEGYSVSREKKESFPLTVTSAQKNPTAFYLCASSTRQGLETQYFGPGTRLLVL.

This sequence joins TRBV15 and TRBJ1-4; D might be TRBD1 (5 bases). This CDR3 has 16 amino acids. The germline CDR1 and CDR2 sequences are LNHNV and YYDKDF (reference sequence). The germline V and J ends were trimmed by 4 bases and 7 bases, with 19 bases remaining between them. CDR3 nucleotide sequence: TGTGCCACCAGCATGCCAGTAACCCCCGGGGGTGAAAAACTGTTTTTT. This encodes CATSMPVTPGGEKLFF. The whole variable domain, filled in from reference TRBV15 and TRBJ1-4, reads DAMVIQNPRYQVTQFGKPVTLSCSQTLNHNVMYWYQQKSSQAPKLLFHYYDKDFNNEADTPDNFQSRRPNTSFCFLDIRSPGLGDTAMYLCATSMPVTPGGEKLFFGSGTQLSVL.

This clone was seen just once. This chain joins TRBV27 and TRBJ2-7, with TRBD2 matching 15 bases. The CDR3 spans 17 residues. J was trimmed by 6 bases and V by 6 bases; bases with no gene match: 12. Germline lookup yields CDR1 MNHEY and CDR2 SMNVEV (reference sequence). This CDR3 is CASSPFGTSGRPLEQYF. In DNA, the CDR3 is TGTGCCAGCAGCCCATTTGGGACTAGCGGGAGGCCCCTCGAGCAGTACTTC.